One and the same sample provided the 11 T cell receptor beta chains below, sequenced in a study of blood T cell repertoires in COVID-19. This table comes from immunoSEQ multiplex PCR, and its TCRdb copy is limited to in-frame clones, with some not included. The sample has around 200,000 clones, roughly nine tenths seen once; the top ten hold 3.1%. Sequenced: PBMCs or T cells enriched from blood (not recorded which). These receptors were collected from a woman aged 50 to 65 in a cohort exposed to, infected with or recovered from COVID-19 (not recorded which).

The genes are TRBV14 and TRBJ2-7; 10 bases fit TRBD1. The CDR3 contains 14 residues. Germline trimming cut 5 bases from V and 4 bases from J; bases unmatched to any gene: 5. Germline V CDR1 and CDR2: SGHDN, FVKESK. The CDR3 DNA sequence: TGTGCCAGCAGCAAGGACAGGGGGTTATACGAGCAGTACTTC. This translates into CASSKDRGLYEQYF.

For the CDR3, the DNA is TGTGCCAGCAGCAAAGCCTGTCGTGGGACAGGGGAGGAAAAACTGTTTTTT. Translating gives CASSKACRGTGEEKLFF. The V and J genes are TRBV21-1 and TRBJ1-4; the DNA was not compared with TRBD1, the D call given in the table. TRBV21-1 is tagged as a pseudogene. The CDR3 totals 17 residues.

This rearrangement joins TRBV5-4 to TRBJ1-1; 8 bases fit TRBD1. V lost 0 bases and J lost 7; bases outside the gene matches: 11. Germline-derived CDR1 and CDR2 are SGHNT and YYREEE (reference sequence). The CDR3 contains 16 residues. Here the CDR3 DNA reads TGTGCCAGCAGCTTGGGGACAGGGCCGTTAAGAGGTGAAGCTTTCTTT. Translation gives CASSLGTGPLRGEAFF. The whole variable domain, filled in from reference TRBV5-4 and TRBJ1-1, reads ETGVTQSPTHLIKTRGQQVTLRCSSQSGHNTVSWYQQALGQGPQFIFQYYREEENGRGNFPPRFSGLQFPNYSSELNVNALELDDSALYLCASSLGTGPLRGEAFFGQGTRLTVV.

The chain is built from TRBV7-3 and TRBJ2-1; 10 nucleotides align to TRBD2. The ends lost 4 bases at V and 3 bases at J; junction bases unmatched: 3. The CDR3 runs to 15 residues. The germline gives CDR1 SGHTA, CDR2 FQGTGA. This CDR3 is CASSSAGGLYNEQFF. CDR3 DNA: TGTGCCAGCAGCTCAGCGGGGGGGCTCTACAATGAGCAGTTCTTC.

The chain carries TRBV14 and TRBJ1-2; TRBD1 aligns across 7 bases. Germline CDR1 reads SGHDN; CDR2 reads FVKESK. V lost 5 bases to trimming and J lost 4 bases; unmatched junction nucleotides: 1. This CDR3 is built from 12 residues. CDR3 region: CASSRTGYGYTF. CDR3 DNA sequence: TGTGCCAGCAGCAGGACAGGCTATGGCTACACCTTC.

The chain links TRBV19 to TRBJ2-7, with 7 bases identical to TRBD2. The length of the CDR3 is 16 residues. The V gene end was trimmed by 8 bases and the J gene end by 0 bases; junction bases not matched to a gene: 13. The germline V gene has CDR1 LNHDA and CDR2 SQIVND (reference sequence). DNA for the CDR3: TGTGCCAGTTCGCCTTTTTCGGCGGGGGACTCCTACGAGCAGTACTTC. Translated, it gives CASSPFSAGDSYEQYF. The whole variable domain, remainder taken from reference TRBV19 and TRBJ2-7, is DGGITQSPKYLFRKEGQNVTLSCEQNLNHDAMYWYRQDPGQGLRLIYYSQIVNDFQKGDIAEGYSVSREKKESFPLTVTSAQKNPTAFYLCASSPFSAGDSYEQYFGPGTRLTVT.

The CDR3 loop is CASSLKRQEGPNEKLFF. DNA of the CDR3: TGTGCCAGCTCACTGAAAAGACAGGAAGGCCCTAATGAAAAACTGTTTTTT. The genes are TRBV18 and TRBJ1-4, with D tentatively TRBD1 (6 bases). Germline assignment: CDR1 KGHSH and CDR2 LQKENI. V lost 4 bases, J lost 3 bases, and 18 bases lay in between. This CDR3 contains 17 residues.

The rearrangement joins TRBV6-5 to TRBJ2-7, with 7 bases fitting TRBD1. The V and J ends lost 2 bases and 6 bases, in that order; junction bases with no gene match: 1. The CDR3 contains 12 residues. CDR1 MNHEY and CDR2 SVGAGI come from the germline V gene. The CDR3 spells CASSYGQVEQYF. The CDR3 DNA reads TGTGCCAGCAGTTACGGACAGGTCGAGCAGTACTTC.

The gene calls are TRBV18 and TRBJ1-1; D not certain. Trimming took off 3 bases at V and 6 bases at J, with 8 bases between the two ends. The CDR3 consists of 12 residues. From germline, CDR1 is KGHSH and CDR2 LQKENI. CDR3 residues: CASSPRRPEAFF. CDR3 nucleotides: TGTGCCAGCTCACCCCGGCGGCCTGAAGCTTTCTTT. Filled out from reference TRBV18 and TRBJ1-1, the complete variable domain reads NAGVMQNPRHLVRRRGQEARLRCSPMKGHSHVYWYRQLPEEGLKFMVYLQKENIIDESGMPKERFSAEFPKEGPSILRIQQVVRGDSAAYFCASSPRRPEAFFGQGTRLTVV.

The chain employs TRBV6-2 or TRBV6-3 and TRBJ2-3; D gene uncertain. The germline V gene encodes CDR1 MNHEY and CDR2 SVGEGT. The ends were cut back, 4 bases at V and 4 bases at J, with 12 bases in the middle. This CDR3 contains 14 residues. CDR3 DNA: TGTGCCAGCAGTTGGCACTACCAGCCAGATACGCAGTATTTT. It translates to CASSWHYQPDTQYF.

About this clone itself: The sample has other DNA sequences that encode this CDR3 too. CDR3: CASSLTGDQPQHF. The CDR3 coding sequence is TGCGCCAGCAGCTTGACAGGGGACCAGCCCCAGCATTTT. The V gene is TRBV5-1, the J gene TRBJ1-5; 7 bases align to TRBD1. The V gene's germline CDR1 is SGHRS and CDR2 YFSETQ. The CDR3 has 13 amino acids. The ends lost 1 base at V and 7 bases at J; junction bases unmatched: 2. Using reference TRBV5-1 and TRBJ1-5 for the parts outside the CDR3, the full variable domain is KAGVTQTPRYLIKTRGQQVTLSCSPISGHRSVSWYQQTPGQGLQFLFEYFSETQRNKGNFPGRFSGRQFSNSRSEMNVSTLELGDSALYLCASSLTGDQPQHFGDGTRLSIL.